These T cell receptor beta chains were read from a single sample in a study of cytomegalovirus exposure and HLA in healthy donors. Repertoires were generated with immunoSEQ multiplex PCR, while TCRdb's copy carries only in-frame clones and drops some. Of about 150,000 clones in the sample, 84% are singletons; the top ten hold approximately 2.7%. The sample comprised PBMCs. These receptor sequences come from a boy aged 2-9 years in good health and CMV-seronegative. Both conserved end residues are part of each CDR3. D genes are given only for firm matches. Expanded clones are given a class, and other clones once, few, many or no size at all.

D,V,J,size,CDR3,DNA
.,TRBV6-1,TRBJ2-2,many,CASSERETGELFF,TGTGCCAGCAGTGAACGGGAGACCGGGGAGCTGTTTTTT
.,TRBV7-6,TRBJ2-7,.,CASSLAGGRGRDEQYF,TGTGCCAGCAGCTTAGCGGGGGGTAGGGGACGTGACGAGCAGTACTTC
.,TRBV19,TRBJ1-2,few,CASSIITGEGRYGYTF,TGTGCCAGTAGTATAATCACAGGAGAAGGTCGCTATGGCTACACCTTC
TRBD1,TRBV7-9,TRBJ1-2,.,CASSATRDRPNYGYTF,TGTGCCAGCAGCGCTACCAGGGACAGGCCAAACTATGGCTACACCTTC
TRBD1,TRBV9,TRBJ2-7,.,CASSVYPEQGAPYEQYF,TGTGCCAGCAGCGTATACCCCGAACAGGGGGCCCCCTACGAGCAGTACTTC
.,TRBV27,TRBJ1-4,.,CASSLLAATNEKLFF,TGTGCCAGCAGTTTATTAGCTGCAACTAATGAAAAACTGTTTTTT
.,TRBV2,TRBJ1-5,.,CASNPGGGDQPQHF,TGTGCCAGCAATCCCGGGGGAGGAGATCAGCCCCAGCATTTT
.,TRBV4-2,TRBJ2-2,.,CASSQDQGNTGELFF,TGTGCCAGCAGCCAAGATCAGGGCAACACCGGGGAGCTGTTTTTT
TRBD2,TRBV6-4,TRBJ2-7,.,CASSDSGGRGGCYEQYF,TGTGCCAGCAGTGACTCAGGGGGACGGGGGGGATGTTACGAGCAGTACTTC
.,TRBV5-1,TRBJ2-2,.,CASSLDRRNTGELFF,TGCGCCAGCAGCTTGGACAGGAGAAACACCGGGGAGCTGTTTTTT
.,TRBV2,TRBJ2-3,.,CASSDTGGTDTQYF,TGTGCCAGCAGTGATACGGGGGGCACAGATACGCAGTATTTT
.,TRBV27,TRBJ1-5,once,CASSPRQDQYSNQPQHF,TGTGCCAGCAGTCCTAGACAGGACCAATATAGCAATCAGCCCCAGCATTTT
TRBD1,TRBV5-6,TRBJ2-6,.,CASSLVGTGVSGANVLTF,TGTGCCAGCAGCTTGGTTGGGACAGGGGTTTCTGGGGCCAACGTTCTGACTTTC
.,TRBV7-9,TRBJ1-1,.,CASGFGGPEAFF,TGTGCCAGCGGCTTCGGGGGACCCGAAGCTTTCTTT
TRBD1,TRBV27,TRBJ2-3,.,CASSPTGGDTQCF,TGTGCCAGCAGTCCCACAGGGGGCGATACGCAGTGTTTT
.,TRBV7-3,TRBJ2-3,.,CASSLTDSADTQYF,TGTGCCAGCAGCTTAACAGATAGCGCAGATACGCAGTATTTT
TRBD1,TRBV5-8,TRBJ2-5,.,CASSPTGLETQYF,TGTGCCAGCAGCCCGACAGGGCTAGAGACCCAGTACTTC
.,TRBV28,TRBJ1-5,.,CASSLYPAGDGQPQHF,TGTGCCAGCAGTTTATACCCGGCAGGGGATGGTCAGCCCCAGCATTTT
.,TRBV7-3,TRBJ2-3,.,CASSPQWSRGTDTQYF,TGTGCCAGCAGCCCCCAATGGTCTCGGGGCACAGATACGCAGTATTTT
TRBD1,TRBV7-6,TRBJ2-5,.,CASSLYGGQGSQETQYF,TGTGCCAGCAGCTTATATGGGGGACAGGGGTCGCAAGAGACCCAGTACTTC
.,TRBV29-1,TRBJ1-1,.,CSGTGGRTGNTEAFF,TGCAGCGGAACCGGGGGGCGAACAGGGAACACTGAAGCTTTCTTT
.,TRBV7-3,TRBJ2-2,few,CASSRGGELFF,TGTGCCAGCAGCCGGGGGGGGGAGCTGTTTTTT
.,TRBV2,TRBJ2-5,.,CACSLDSEETQYF,TGTGCCTGCTCATTGGACAGTGAAGAGACCCAGTACTTC
.,TRBV27,TRBJ2-7,once,CASSGGSSAGYEQHF,TGTGCCAGCAGCGGGGGATCAAGCGCTGGCTACGAGCAGCACTTC
TRBD1,TRBV10-3,TRBJ1-1,few,CAISESRILQDRHLEAFF,TGTGCCATCAGTGAGTCTCGCATTCTTCAGGACAGGCACCTTGAAGCTTTCTTT
.,TRBV6-5,TRBJ1-5,.,CASSYFGSGQPQHF,TGTGCCAGCAGTTATTTCGGGTCGGGTCAGCCCCAGCATTTT
TRBD1,TRBV4-1,TRBJ2-4,.,CASSPKRTGLAKNIQYF,TGCGCCAGCAGCCCAAAACGGACAGGGTTAGCCAAAAACATTCAGTACTTC
.,TRBV25-1,TRBJ1-6,few,CASSEFTGGSPLHF,TGTGCCAGCAGTGAATTCACGGGGGGCTCACCCCTCCACTTT
.,TRBV21-1,TRBJ2-7,.,CASTTKHTRDSTYEQYF,TGTGCCAGCACCACTAAACACACCCGGGACAGCACCTACGAGCAGTACTTC
TRBD2,TRBV5-5,TRBJ2-2,.,CASSAVPGLRNTGELFF,TGTGCCAGCAGCGCAGTACCGGGACTACGAAACACCGGGGAGCTGTTTTTT
TRBD1,TRBV4-3,TRBJ1-1,.,CASSQDQQGYREAFF,TGCGCCAGCAGCCAAGACCAACAGGGGTACAGGGAAGCTTTCTTT
TRBD1,TRBV27,TRBJ1-1,.,CASSLSGTGGAIKTEAFF,TGTGCCAGCAGTTTATCGGGCACAGGGGGCGCAATAAAAACTGAAGCTTTCTTT
.,TRBV5-5,TRBJ1-1,.,CASSSNSRGTEAFF,TGTGCCAGCAGCTCGAATAGTCGAGGGACTGAAGCTTTCTTT
TRBD2,TRBV10-3,TRBJ2-7,once,CAINDSGRSYEQYF,TGTGCCATCAATGATAGCGGGAGGTCCTACGAGCAGTACTTC
.,TRBV4-3,TRBJ1-5,.,CASSQGHRGRQPQHF,TGCGCCAGCAGCCAAGGTCACCGGGGTCGCCAGCCCCAGCATTTT
.,TRBV27,TRBJ2-3,.,CASSPYRRATDTQYF,TGTGCCAGCAGTCCGTACAGGAGAGCCACAGATACGCAGTATTTT
.,TRBV5-1,TRBJ1-3,.,CASSFQGGNTIYF,TGCGCCAGCAGCTTCCAGGGAGGAAACACCATATATTTT
.,TRBV5-4,TRBJ2-7,.,CASSLELNGDEQYF,TGTGCCAGCAGCTTGGAGCTAAACGGGGACGAGCAGTACTTC
.,TRBV4-3,TRBJ1-4,few,CASSQDFPPGGTEKLFF,TGCGCCAGCAGCCAAGATTTTCCGCCGGGGGGCACAGAAAAACTGTTTTTT
TRBD1,TRBV5-4,TRBJ2-3,.,CASRPQGVTDTQYF,TGTGCCAGCAGACCTCAGGGGGTCACAGATACGCAGTATTTT
.,TRBV7-2,TRBJ2-7,.,CASNQRLSAPLYF,TGTGCCAGCAACCAGCGGCTATCGGCTCCCCTGTACTTC
.,TRBV4-1,TRBJ2-1,.,CASSPTGEPYNEQFF,TGCGCCAGCAGCCCGACAGGAGAGCCCTACAATGAGCAGTTCTTC
.,TRBV10-3,TRBJ2-3,.,CAIRKGGGTDTQYF,TGTGCCATCAGGAAGGGGGGGGGCACAGATACGCAGTATTTT
TRBD1,TRBV5-8,TRBJ2-7,once,CASSSLGQVSYEQYF,TGTGCCAGCAGCTCGCTCGGACAGGTTTCCTACGAGCAGTACTTC
TRBD1,TRBV27,TRBJ1-4,.,CASSEVRTGGGSEKLFF,TGTGCCAGCAGTGAGGTTCGGACAGGGGGCGGGAGTGAAAAACTGTTTTTT